These 27 T cell receptor beta chains came from one sample sequenced in a study of T cells in Graves' hyperthyroidism and ophthalmopathy. Amplified TCR beta CDR3 regions derived from RNA transcripts. HTBI primers were employed in a first-round RT-PCR of the TCR CDR3. TCRdb redid the calling of the multiplex PCR reads with MiXCR, one entry per CDR3 protein. The sample includes about 580,000 distinct CDR3 sequences, 46% of them seen just once. Sequences were obtained from peripheral blood or thyroid tissue (not recorded which). These receptors were obtained from a woman under 30 with Graves' hyperthyroidism.

To note about this clonotype: A junction boundary mismatches the germline segment, possibly from a read error. V is TRBV12-3 or TRBV12-4 and J is TRBJ1-4, with D perhaps TRBD1 (5 bases). This CDR3 is built from 15 residues. CDR3 amino acids: CASSDGGELNEKLLF. The DNA for the CDR3 is TGTGCCAGCAGTGACGGGGGGGAACTAAATGAAAAACTGCTTTTT.

The V gene is TRBV20-1, the J gene TRBJ1-5; 7 bases are shared with TRBD1. Germline-derived CDR1 and CDR2 are DFQATT and SNEGSKA (reference sequence). The CDR3 sequence is 15 residues long. V shed 0 bases and J 2 bases; nucleotides not matched to a gene: 4. The CDR3 sequence is CSARDRQGGNQPQHF. The CDR3 DNA reads as TGCAGTGCTAGAGATCGACAGGGCGGCAATCAGCCCCAGCATTTT.

This chain links TRBV15 with TRBJ2-5, with D uncertain. V lost 0 bases and J 1 base, leaving 3 bases between the germline ends. Germline V gene lookup returns CDR1 LNHNV and CDR2 YYDKDF (reference sequence). The CDR3 is 13 residues long. The CDR3 here is CATSREPQETQYF. The CDR3 bases are TGTGCCACCAGCAGAGAACCCCAAGAGACCCAGTACTTC.

The gene calls are TRBV11-2 and TRBJ1-4, with 9 bases matching TRBD1. Per the germline V gene, CDR1 is SGHAT and CDR2 is FQNNGV. V shed 5 bases, J shed 6 bases, and the junction held 7 bases outside the gene matches. The CDR3 contains 15 residues. CDR3 sequence (DNA): TGTGCCAGCAGCAAACAGGGGGCTACCCATGAAAAACTGTTTTTT. Translating gives CASSKQGATHEKLFF.

This clonotype was recorded many times. The gene calls are TRBV11-3 and TRBJ2-5; 10 bases agree with TRBD1. The V gene's germline CDR1 is SGHNT and CDR2 YENEEA. The length of the CDR3 is 15 residues. V dropped 5 bases and J dropped 4; count of bases not matched to a gene: 7. The CDR3 here is CASSLGQGVRETQYF. The CDR3 coding sequence is TGTGCCAGCAGCCTTGGACAGGGGGTACGAGAGACCCAGTACTTC.

Notes on this clonotype: Lacking the conserved final phenylalanine or tryptophan, this CDR3 likely reflects a read error. It is unclear where the CDR3 begins or ends on the DNA, so no DNA is shown, and the CDR3 is as TCRdb lists it. V and J are TRBV20-1 and TRBJ1-3; the table's D call TRBD1 went unverified against the DNA. Germline loops: CDR1 DFQATT, CDR2 SNEGSKA (reference sequence). The CDR3 extends over 8 residues, inclusive of both ends. CDR3 amino acids: CSARGLPA.

Comment on this clonotype: Relative to the germline gene, one junction end is altered; a read error may explain this. CDR3 DNA sequence: TGTGCCAGCAGAGAAGCTAGCGGGAGCGCGAAGACCCAGTACTTC. Its protein product is CASREASGSAKTQYF. V gene TRBV2 combines with J gene TRBJ2-5, with TRBD2 identical over 10 bases. The germline CDR1 and CDR2 sequences are SNHLY and FYNNEI. The CDR3 runs to 15 residues.

CDR3 sequence reads: CASSQDGTSGYNEQFF. The CDR3 coding sequence is TGTGCCAGCAGCCAAGATGGGACTAGCGGGTACAATGAGCAGTTCTTC. The rearrangement joins TRBV4-2 to TRBJ2-1, with 12 nucleotides matching TRBD2. This CDR3 is built from 16 residues. The germline gives CDR1 LGHNA, CDR2 YNFKEQ. Germline trimming cut 0 bases from V and 4 bases from J; bases unmatched to any gene: 1.

The chain employs TRBV10-3 and TRBJ1-4, with 10 bases fitting TRBD1. Germline V CDR1 and CDR2: ENHRY, SYGVKD. J was trimmed by 12 bases and V by 7 bases; bases with no gene match: 2. The CDR3 has 11 amino acids. The CDR3 loop reads CAITDRGELFF. The CDR3 bases are TGTGCCATCACGGACAGGGGGGAACTGTTTTTT.

This clonotype was counted at least ten times. The chain carries TRBV20-1 and TRBJ2-3, with D possibly matching TRBD2 (6 bases). CDR1 DFQATT and CDR2 SNEGSKA come from the germline V gene (reference sequence). V lost 5 bases and J 6 bases, leaving 12 bases between the germline ends. The CDR3 consists of 12 residues. The CDR3 coding sequence is TGCAGTGCTGGCTTTGGAGGGGATACGCAGTATTTT. Protein product: CSAGFGGDTQYF.

The V call is TRBV20-1, the J call TRBJ2-3; D is unclear. The V and J ends lost 3 bases and 5 bases respectively, with 12 bases between them. Germline V CDR1 and CDR2: DFQATT, SNEGSKA (reference sequence). The CDR3 is 13 residues long. The CDR3, as DNA: TGCAGTGCTAGTACCCAGCCCGAAGATACGCAGTATTTT. This encodes CSASTQPEDTQYF.

Points on this clonotype: A read error may produce the germline difference seen at one junction end. The chain uses TRBV4-1 and TRBJ2-7; 8 positions match TRBD2. This CDR3 is 16 amino acids long. Germline lookup yields CDR1 MGHRA and CDR2 YSYEKL. CDR3 bases: TGCGCCAGCAGCCGCCCGACTAGCGACAGGAGGAGGGAGCGGTACTTC. Protein sequence: CASSRPTSDRRRERYF.

This chain uses TRBV2 with TRBJ1-1, with D unclear. Germline V gene data show CDR1 as SNHLY and CDR2 as FYNNEI. CDR3 size: 17 residues. Trimming stripped 11 bases from V and 1 base from J, with 26 bases between. CDR3 residues: CAVRRSTNTGENTEAFF. The CDR3 coding sequence is TGTGCCGTTCGGAGGAGCACGAACACCGGGGAGAACACTGAAGCTTTCTTT.

This clonotype appeared many times. DNA of the CDR3: TGTGCCAGTAGTGTCGGGAACATCTACGAGCAGTACTTC. It translates to CASSVGNIYEQYF. The rearrangement links TRBV19 to TRBJ2-7; a possible D gene is TRBD2 (5 bases). The CDR3 is 13 amino acids. The ends were cut back, 5 bases at V and 3 bases at J, with 11 bases in the middle. In germline, CDR1 is LNHDA, CDR2 SQIVND (reference sequence). Drawing the rest from reference TRBV19 and TRBJ2-7, the complete variable domain is DGGITQSPKYLFRKEGQNVTLSCEQNLNHDAMYWYRQDPGQGLRLIYYSQIVNDFQKGDIAEGYSVSREKKESFPLTVTSAQKNPTAFYLCASSVGNIYEQYFGPGTRLTVT.

The chain carries TRBV2 and TRBJ2-5; D might be TRBD1 or TRBD2, each matching 5 bases. The tail of the sequence fits TRBJ2-1 better, so the J call may be wrong. Germline V gene lookup returns CDR1 SNHLY and CDR2 FYNNEI. This CDR3 comprises 12 residues. The CDR3, as DNA: TGTGCCAGCACCAAGTATGGGGGTGAGCAGTTCTTC. Translated: CASTKYGGEQFF.

This chain connects TRBV4-3 to TRBJ2-5, with TRBD2 identical over 7 bases. V lost 0 bases, J lost 5 bases, and 6 bases stayed unmatched. This CDR3 is built from 15 residues. The germline gives CDR1 LGHNA, CDR2 YSLEER. CDR3 in amino acids: CASSQDGGSGETQYF. CDR3 nucleotides: TGCGCCAGCAGCCAAGACGGCGGGAGTGGGGAGACCCAGTACTTC.

This clonotype was seen at least ten times. The rearrangement joins TRBV6-4 to TRBJ1-5, with 8 bases lining up with TRBD1. The junction had 8 bases not matched to a gene; V was cut back by 5 bases and J by 11 bases. The CDR3 length is 13 residues. CDR1 is MRHNA, CDR2 SNTAGT, per germline. The chain's CDR3 is CASSPDRGQTQHF. Here the CDR3 DNA reads TGTGCCAGCAGTCCCGACAGGGGCCAGACCCAGCATTTT.

A note on this clonotype: This may be a read error: a much more frequent sequence differs by one nucleotide. In this CDR3 the conserved last residue, phenylalanine or tryptophan, is missing, so a read error is likely. J is TRBJ2-7 and V is TRBV12-5; D remains ambiguous. Trimming took 3 bases from V and 6 from J, leaving 9 bases between them. The V gene's germline CDR1 is LGHNT and CDR2 FRNRAP. CDR3 length: 12 residues. The CDR3 reads CASGLKQGEQYL. For the CDR3, the DNA is TGTGCTAGTGGTTTAAAACAAGGCGAGCAGTACCTC.

This sequence joins TRBV29-1 and TRBJ1-4; the D gene is possibly TRBD1 (5 bases). There are 12 residues in the CDR3. Per the germline V gene, CDR1 is SQVTM and CDR2 is ANQGSEA. Trimming cost V 6 bases and J 8 bases, with 13 bases left between them. CDR3 protein: CSVTRAGEKLFF. Written as DNA, the CDR3 is TGCAGCGTCACTCGGGCAGGGGAAAAACTGTTTTTT.

With respect to this clonotype: One end of the junction fails to match germline, which may point to a read error. The chain couples TRBV2 to TRBJ1-3; the D is unclear. The CDR3 is 13 residues long. Germline assignment: CDR1 SNHLY and CDR2 FYNNEI. The CDR3 coding sequence is TGTGCCAGTCTAGCGGGAGTGTCCTACACCAAATATTTT. It is translated as CASLAGVSYTKYF.

This chain uses TRBV5-6 with TRBJ2-3, with no clear D. Trimming took 0 bases from V and 4 from J, leaving 18 bases between them. CDR1 and CDR2 (germline): SGHDT, YYEEEE. CDR3 size: 17 residues. This chain's CDR3 is CASSLAERLFAPDTQYF. In DNA form, the CDR3 reads TGTGCCAGCAGCTTGGCCGAAAGATTGTTTGCGCCAGATACGCAGTATTTT.

The DNA of the CDR3 is TGTGCCAGCAGCCAAGCCGGGACAGGCTACACCTTC. It codes for CASSQAGTGYTF. The chain combines TRBV7-9 with TRBJ1-2, with a possible D match to TRBD1 (6 bases). Germline-derived CDR1 and CDR2 are SEHNR and FQNEAQ (reference sequence). The CDR3 extends over 12 amino acids. V lost 5 bases to trimming and J lost 8 bases, with 12 bases between them.

This clonotype appeared a few times. This chain joins TRBV27 and TRBJ2-7; D tentatively reads TRBD1 or TRBD2 (5 bases each). Trimming removed 2 bases from V and 7 bases from J, with 15 bases in between. The CDR3 spans 14 residues. CDR1 is MNHEY and CDR2 is SMNVEV in the germline V gene (reference sequence). CDR3 amino acids: CASSLPGRYLEQYF. CDR3 DNA sequence: TGTGCCAGCAGTTTACCGGGACGGTACCTAGAGCAGTACTTC.

This clonotype was seen repeatedly, ten times or more. The chain couples TRBV28 to TRBJ2-7; D is unclear. V lost 6 bases, J lost 2 bases, and 8 bases lay in between. The CDR3 is 12 residues long. Per germline, CDR1 MDHEN and CDR2 SYDVKM. CDR3 sequence (DNA): TGTGCCAGCAGCTTTAGCCCCTACGAGCAGTACTTC. Its translation: CASSFSPYEQYF.

V gene TRBV7-9 combines with J gene TRBJ2-1; 12 bases are a match to TRBD2. The trim removed 5 bases at V and 8 bases at J, leaving 10 bases unmatched. CDR1 and CDR2 (germline): SEHNR, FQNEAQ (reference sequence). The CDR3 runs 16 residues. The CDR3 DNA reads as TGTGCCAGCAGCACATCGACTAGCGGGAGCGTGGATGAGCAGTTCTTC. Its translation: CASSTSTSGSVDEQFF.

This clonotype has a count of ten or more. The V gene is TRBV20-1, the J gene TRBJ2-5; TRBD2 matches 9 bases. The CDR3 is 13 amino acids. Germline assignment: CDR1 DFQATT and CDR2 SNEGSKA (reference sequence). Trimming took 5 bases from V and 5 from J; bases not matched to a gene: 6. CDR3 amino acids: CSADSGSGETQYF. For the CDR3, the DNA is TGCAGTGCTGATAGCGGGAGTGGGGAGACCCAGTACTTC.

V and J are TRBV12-3 or TRBV12-4 and TRBJ2-3; no clear D. With 2 bases removed from V and 2 bases from J, the gap between germline ends came to 8 bases. CDR3 length: 14 residues. In DNA form, the CDR3 reads TGTGCCAGCAGTTTAATTAGCCCCACAGATACGCAGTATTTT. It encodes CASSLISPTDTQYF.